The entry below describes one T cell receptor (beta chain). Antigen unknown. These data originate in a study of CXCR3-negative and CXCR3-positive naive CD8 T cells. Points from the study as a whole: Memory cells diverged, while naive CXCR3-positive and CXCR3-negative cells had similar TRBV-TRBJ usage. TRB CDR3 properties indicated TCR strength, while surface CD5 was similar across naive subsets.

UMI-labeled TRB cDNA libraries were prepared by 5' RACE. From its re-call of the 5' RACE reads, TCRdb lists each CDR3 protein once, without DNA. With some 66,000 distinct CDR3 sequences in the sample, the ten largest clones hold around 1.5%. Germline V gene data show CDR1 as SGHTA and CDR2 as FQGNSA. This CDR3 region has 14 residues. The TCR was taken from a human donor in good health. Some clones in this sample may be carry-over from other donors' samples. The chain is built from TRBV7-2 and TRBJ2-2. What was sequenced was naive CXCR3- CD8+ T cells from blood. The subset denotes: CD45RO-CCR7+CD27+CD95- naive CD8+ T cells lacking CXCR3 (TNR3-). This chain's CDR3 is CASSHRSNTGELFF.